The sequence of this T cell receptor beta chain was determined in a study of PD-1 blockade in classical Hodgkin lymphoma. Study-wide points: Later analyses included only patients treated at least 1 year post-ASCT. Lower baseline TCR diversity marked trial partial responders and progressors.

Per germline, CDR1 SGHAT and CDR2 FQNNGV. With V trimmed by 3 bases and J by 4 bases, 7 bases remained unmatched. The CDR3 has 15 amino acids. Every one of the patients relapsed after autologous stem cell transplantation (brentuximab vedotin exposure was variable). About this clone: Its target is unknown.

Sequencing was performed with immunoSEQ multiplex PCR; in TCRdb, only in-frame clones are kept and a portion is missing. Among about 13,000 clones listed, roughly 82% were seen once. The clonotype comes from a human donor with classical Hodgkin lymphoma. V is TRBV11-2 and J is TRBJ2-5; 8 bases fit TRBD1. The sequencing here drew on peripheral blood mononuclear cells (PBMCs), taken at baseline. CDR3 protein: CASSFNSGQGETQYF. In nucleotides, the CDR3 is TGTGCCAGCAGCTTCAACTCTGGACAGGGAGAGACCCAGTACTTC.